This TCR beta chain was sequenced in a study of blood T cell repertoires in COVID-19. At the level of the study: The United States, Italy and Spain supplied acute and convalescent COVID-19 samples.

The CDR3 is made up of 14 amino acids. Trimming removed 0 bases at V and 6 bases at J, with 12 bases between. Germline loops: CDR1 SGHNT, CDR2 YYREEE (reference sequence). Authors' processing steps: Estimation of nucleated cell counts relied on the amplification of reference gene primers. Profiling relied on immunoSEQ multiplex PCR, and the TCRdb table lists in-frame clones only, not all of them. D and trimming were read from the DNA, whereas the V and J calls and clone size are those reported in that table. Counted here are around 170,000 clones, 86% occurring once; the ten biggest clones make up under 9.5%. Assignment of participants to cohorts was predicated upon participant-reported clinical history.

The clonotype originates from a woman aged 30 to 39 who had recovered from COVID-19. The sample consisted of PBMCs or T cells enriched from blood (not recorded which). V is TRBV5-4 and J is TRBJ1-1, with D maybe TRBD1 (5 bases). The CDR3: CASSLVMGPAEAFF. CDR3 bases: TGTGCCAGCAGCTTGGTTATGGGGCCTGCTGAAGCTTTCTTT.